This T cell receptor (beta chain) was sequenced in a study of T cell repertoires in cytomegalovirus infection. Study background: Public TCR beta signatures indicated both CMV infection and matching HLA type.

Study observations and caveats: Totalled public TCR beta family frequency picked out people who carried CMV plus the relevant HLA. HLA-C-restricted TCR beta clonotypes specific for CMV led the ex vivo response.

TCRdb passed the reads through MiXCR, listing each CDR3 protein once. The sample has about 310,000 distinct CDR3 sequences, roughly 17% seen once. This CDR3 comprises 16 residues. Trimming removed 8 bases from V and 3 bases from J, with 22 bases in between. Germline CDR1 is KGHDR and CDR2 is SFDVKD. A remark on this clonotype: The antigen is undetermined.

This sequence was found in a human donor in good health (CMV status not recorded). Some clones in this sample may be carry-over from other donors' samples. The V call is TRBV24-1, the J call TRBJ2-7, with D perhaps matching TRBD1 or TRBD2 (5 bases each). Sample: PBMCs. Here the CDR3 reads CATTQGTRDPCYEQYF. For the CDR3, the DNA is TGTGCCACCACCCAAGGAACCCGGGACCCGTGCTACGAGCAGTACTTC.